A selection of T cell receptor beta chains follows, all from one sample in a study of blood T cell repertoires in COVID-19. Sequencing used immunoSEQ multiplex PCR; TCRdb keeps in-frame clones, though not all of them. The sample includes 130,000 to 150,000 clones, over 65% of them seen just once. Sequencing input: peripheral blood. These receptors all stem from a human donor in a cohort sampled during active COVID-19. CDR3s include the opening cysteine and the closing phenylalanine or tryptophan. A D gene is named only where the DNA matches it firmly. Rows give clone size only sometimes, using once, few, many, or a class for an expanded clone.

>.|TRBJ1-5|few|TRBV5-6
CASSSSGGGQPQHF
TGTGCCAGCAGCTCCTCGGGGGGCGGTCAGCCCCAGCATTTT
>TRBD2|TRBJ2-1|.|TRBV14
CASSHYGTSVYNEQFF
TGTGCCAGCAGCCACTATGGGACTAGCGTCTACAATGAGCAGTTCTTC
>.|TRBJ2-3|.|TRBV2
CASHRGGTDTQYF
TGTGCCAGCCACCGTGGAGGTACAGATACGCAGTATTTT
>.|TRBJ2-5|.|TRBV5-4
CASSLARGAGETQYF
TGTGCCAGCAGCTTGGCCCGGGGGGCAGGAGAGACCCAGTACTTC
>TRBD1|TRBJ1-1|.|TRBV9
CASSVGPGGNTEAFF
TGTGCCAGCAGCGTAGGCCCAGGGGGGAACACTGAAGCTTTCTTT
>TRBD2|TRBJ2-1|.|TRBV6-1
CASSEALAGAGDEQFF
TGTGCCAGCAGTGAAGCACTAGCGGGAGCGGGGGATGAGCAGTTCTTC
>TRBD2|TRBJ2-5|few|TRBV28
CASSLVAGVETQYF
TGTGCCAGCAGTTTAGTGGCGGGAGTTGAGACCCAGTACTTC
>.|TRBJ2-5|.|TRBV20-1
CSRGYQETQYF
TGCAGCCGGGGGTACCAAGAGACCCAGTACTTC
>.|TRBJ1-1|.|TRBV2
CASKPGSADTEAFF
TGTGCCAGCAAGCCAGGGTCGGCGGACACTGAAGCTTTCTTT
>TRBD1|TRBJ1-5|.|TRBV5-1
CASSPTGVSNQPQHF
TGCGCCAGCAGTCCGACAGGGGTTAGCAATCAGCCCCAGCATTTT
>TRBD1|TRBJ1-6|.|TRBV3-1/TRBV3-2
CASSQAGTGGSPLHF
TGTGCCAGCAGCCAGGCCGGGACAGGGGGATCACCCCTCCACTTT
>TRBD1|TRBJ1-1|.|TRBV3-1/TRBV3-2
CASSQDRKGGEAFF
TGTGCCAGCAGCCAAGATCGAAAAGGGGGCGAAGCTTTCTTT
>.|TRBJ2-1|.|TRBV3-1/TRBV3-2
CASSHLGTVEGSYNEQFF
TGTGCCAGCAGCCACCTTGGGACTGTCGAAGGGTCCTACAATGAGCAGTTCTTC
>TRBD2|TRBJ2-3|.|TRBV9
CASSVDPSGDTQYF
TGTGCCAGCAGCGTAGATCCTAGCGGGGATACGCAGTATTTT
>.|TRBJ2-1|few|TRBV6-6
CASSYGGTRINEQFF
TGTGCCAGCAGTTACGGTGGCACTAGGATCAATGAGCAGTTCTTC
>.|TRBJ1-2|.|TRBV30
CAWSVARGEGFYGYTF
TGTGCCTGGAGTGTAGCCAGGGGAGAGGGGTTTTATGGCTACACCTTC
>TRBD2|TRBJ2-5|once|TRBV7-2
CASSEGLAGPRTQYF
TGTGCCAGCAGCGAGGGACTAGCGGGGCCCAGAACCCAGTACTTC
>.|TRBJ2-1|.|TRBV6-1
CASSELDGTYNEQFF
TGTGCCAGCAGTGAACTAGACGGAACCTACAATGAGCAGTTCTTC
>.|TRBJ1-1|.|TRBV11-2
CASSSLPTEAFF
TGTGCCAGCAGCTCCCTCCCCACTGAAGCTTTCTTT
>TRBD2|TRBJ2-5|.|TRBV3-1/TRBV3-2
CASSPGGGGAGSKETQYF
TGTGCCAGCAGCCCCGGGGGCGGGGGGGCTGGTTCCAAAGAGACCCAGTACTTC
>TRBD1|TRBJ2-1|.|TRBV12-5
CASGLTTGTVGFEQFF
TGTGCTAGTGGTTTGACTACCGGGACAGTGGGTTTTGAGCAGTTCTTC
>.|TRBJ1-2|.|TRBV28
CASSYRTANYGYTF
TGTGCCAGCAGTTACCGGACAGCTAACTATGGCTACACCTTC
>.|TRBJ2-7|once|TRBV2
CASSRTVEQYF
TGTGCCAGCAGCAGGACAGTCGAGCAGTACTTC
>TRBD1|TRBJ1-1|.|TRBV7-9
CASSYSTGLMNTEAFF
TGTGCCAGCAGCTACTCGACAGGGCTCATGAACACTGAAGCTTTCTTT
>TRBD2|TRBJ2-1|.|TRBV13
CASSLGAGGVEQFF
TGTGCCAGCAGCTTAGGGGCGGGGGGTGTTGAGCAGTTCTTC
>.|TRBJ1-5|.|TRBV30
CAWSRGYSNQPQHF
TGTGCCTGGAGTAGGGGATATAGCAATCAGCCCCAGCATTTT
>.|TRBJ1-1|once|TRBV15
CATSREAGVNTEAFF
TGTGCCACCAGCAGAGAGGCAGGGGTGAACACTGAAGCTTTCTTT
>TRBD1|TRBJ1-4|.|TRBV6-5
CASVLGQGKEKLFF
TGTGCCAGCGTCCTAGGACAGGGCAAGGAAAAACTGTTTTTT
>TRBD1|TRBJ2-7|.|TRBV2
CASRTQGAQSYEQYF
TGTGCCAGCAGGACCCAGGGGGCGCAATCCTACGAGCAGTACTTC
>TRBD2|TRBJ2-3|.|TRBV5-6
CASSLLGLAGSTDTQYF
TGTGCCAGCAGCTTGCTTGGACTAGCGGGATCCACAGATACGCAGTATTTT
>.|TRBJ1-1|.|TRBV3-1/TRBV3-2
CASSQGPGNTEAFF
TGTGCCAGCAGCCAAGGTCCGGGGAACACTGAAGCTTTCTTT
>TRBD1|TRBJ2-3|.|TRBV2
CATTEGGGTDTQYF
TGTGCCACCACGGAAGGGGGCGGGACAGATACGCAGTATTTT
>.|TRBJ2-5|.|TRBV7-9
CASSLGGQGRPQETQYF
TGTGCCAGCAGCCTTGGAGGGCAGGGAAGGCCTCAAGAGACCCAGTACTTC
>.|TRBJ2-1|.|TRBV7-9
CASSLARGGPYNEQFF
TGTGCCAGCAGCTTAGCAAGGGGGGGACCCTACAATGAGCAGTTCTTC
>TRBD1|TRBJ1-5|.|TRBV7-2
CASSLASGTGSRPQHF
TGTGCCAGCAGCTTAGCCTCCGGGACAGGTTCTCGGCCCCAGCATTTT
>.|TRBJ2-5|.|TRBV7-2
CASSLIGGARGQETQYF
TGTGCCAGCAGCTTAATCGGTGGGGCCAGGGGTCAGGAGACCCAGTACTTC
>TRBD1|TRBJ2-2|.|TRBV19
CASSSRQGAGELFF
TGTGCCAGTAGTTCGAGACAGGGGGCCGGGGAGCTGTTTTTT
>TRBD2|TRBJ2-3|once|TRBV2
CASSGLAGARGTDTQYF
TGTGCCAGCAGTGGACTAGCGGGGGCCAGGGGAACAGATACGCAGTATTTT
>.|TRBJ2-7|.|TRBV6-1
CASSEYFEQYF
TGTGCCAGCAGTGAGTATTTCGAGCAGTACTTC
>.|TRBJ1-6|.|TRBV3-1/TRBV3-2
CASSQGPSNSPLHF
TGTGCCAGCAGCCAAGGCCCCAGTAATTCACCCCTCCACTTT
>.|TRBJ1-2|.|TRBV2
CASDTAGGAAGYTF
TGTGCCAGCGACACCGCGGGGGGGGCGGCTGGCTACACCTTC
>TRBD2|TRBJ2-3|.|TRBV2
CASRAVGGVADTQYF
TGTGCCAGCAGAGCAGTTGGGGGGGTAGCAGATACGCAGTATTTT
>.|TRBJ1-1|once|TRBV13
CASSLKEGTEAFF
TGTGCCAGCAGCTTAAAGGAGGGGACTGAAGCTTTCTTT
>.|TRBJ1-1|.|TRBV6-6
CASSPSGAPNTEAFF
TGTGCCAGCAGTCCTTCAGGGGCCCCGAACACTGAAGCTTTCTTT
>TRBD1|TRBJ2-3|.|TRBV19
CASRWGTGVTDTQYF
TGTGCCAGTAGATGGGGGACAGGGGTTACAGATACGCAGTATTTT
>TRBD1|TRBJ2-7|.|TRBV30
CASTRTGPHEQYF
TGTGCCTCGACTAGGACAGGGCCCCACGAGCAGTACTTC
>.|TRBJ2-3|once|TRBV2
CASRGIGTDTQYF
TGTGCCAGCAGGGGCATAGGCACAGATACGCAGTATTTT